Given below is one T cell receptor beta chain in context. Trimming stripped 3 bases from V and 2 bases from J, with 5 bases between. The CDR3 loop spans 13 amino acids. Per germline, CDR1 MNHGY and CDR2 SVAAGI. Data came from immunoSEQ multiplex PCR; TCRdb stores just in-frame clones and leaves some out. Among under 200,000 clones listed, about 74% were seen once. The data stem from a study of blood T cell repertoires in COVID-19. Overall study context: Spain, Italy and the United States supplied samples that represented acute and convalescent COVID-19. PBMCs, B-cell-depleted T cells, or T cells were the source of the cDNA or gDNA that made up the material.

The TCR comes from a woman at least 80 years old with acute or convalescent COVID-19. This rearrangement joins TRBV6-9 to TRBJ1-5; D is unresolved. The sample consisted of peripheral blood. CDR3 bases: TGTGCCAGCAGTTACCATCGCAATCAGCCCCAGCATTTT. Translating it yields CASSYHRNQPQHF.